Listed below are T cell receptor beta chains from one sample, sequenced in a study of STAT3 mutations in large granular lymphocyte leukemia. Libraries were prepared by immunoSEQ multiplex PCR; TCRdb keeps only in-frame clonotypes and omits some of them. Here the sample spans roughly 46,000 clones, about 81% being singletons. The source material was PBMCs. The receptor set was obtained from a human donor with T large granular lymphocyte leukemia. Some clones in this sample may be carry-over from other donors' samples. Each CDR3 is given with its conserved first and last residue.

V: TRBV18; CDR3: CASSRANEQFF
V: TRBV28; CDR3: CASGTYGYTF
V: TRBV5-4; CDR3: CASSLDGGPVTEAFF
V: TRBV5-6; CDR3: CASSLALGTNTGELFF
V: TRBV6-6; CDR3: CASSPWGQETQYF
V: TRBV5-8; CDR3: CASSLGTSGGVQETQYF
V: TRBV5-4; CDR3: CASSLDTHQPQHF
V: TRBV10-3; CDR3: CAISEGDSYEQYF
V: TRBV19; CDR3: CASSTPPGTRSYNEQFF
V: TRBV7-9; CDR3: CASSLGGGQREAFF
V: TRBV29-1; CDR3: CSVASRGVSTDTQYF